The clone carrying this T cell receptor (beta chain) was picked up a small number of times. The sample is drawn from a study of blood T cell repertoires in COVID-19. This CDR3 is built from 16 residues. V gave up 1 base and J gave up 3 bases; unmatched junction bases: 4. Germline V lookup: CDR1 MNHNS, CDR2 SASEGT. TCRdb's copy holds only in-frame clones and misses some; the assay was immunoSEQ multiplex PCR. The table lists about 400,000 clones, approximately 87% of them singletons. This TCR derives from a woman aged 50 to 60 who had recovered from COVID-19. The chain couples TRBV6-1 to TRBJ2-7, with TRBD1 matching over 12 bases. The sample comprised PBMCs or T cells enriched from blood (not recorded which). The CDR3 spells CASSEDGTGGFYEQYF. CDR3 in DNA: TGTGCCAGCAGTGAAGATGGGACAGGGGGCTTCTACGAGCAGTACTTC.